This T cell receptor beta chain came from a study of radiotherapy plus CTLA-4 blockade in lung cancer listed by TCRdb under 2018. Looking at the study overall: Among the enrolled patients, about 20% had an objective response, and roughly 30% reached disease control. Summary of the overall study and its limitations: TCR clones derived from tumors expanded in peripheral blood after treatment with radiotherapy and ipilimumab. The strongest predictors of response were reported to be early dynamic shifts in blood T cell clones along with a rise in serum interferon-beta following radiation.

V drops 6 bases and J drops 8 bases, leaving 16 bases in between. The CDR3 sequence holds 14 residues, the cysteine and phenylalanine included. The sequence is cut down to CDR3 DNA, 42 bases in frame from base 1. Looking up the germline V gene yields CDR1 SNHLY and CDR2 FYNNEI. The receptor library was made with the immunoSEQ multiplex PCR assay. TCRdb re-hosts the immuneACCESS table, in-frame sequences only. Its copies lack some clones; in the studies checked, an unresolved V gene accounts for under half of them, and the cause for the rest is not known. Counted in this sample were 25,000 to 35,000 clones; over 75% of them appeared once. In total, the top ten clones hold around 7.7% of the sample. The study evaluated CTLA-4 blockade (ipilimumab) given together with focal radiation therapy in patients who had chemo-refractory metastatic non-small-cell lung cancer. Turning to this clone: Its antigen target is currently unknown. The input lacks base qualities; no much larger clone sits a single base away.

The rearranged chain carries TRBV2 and TRBJ1-4; a weak D assignment points to TRBD1 (5 bases agree). Specimen: peripheral blood, collected from a patient treated with radiotherapy plus ipilimumab. The receptor comes from a human donor with non-small cell lung cancer who had stable disease on radiotherapy plus ipilimumab. The bases read TGTGCCAGCAGAAAGGAAACAGGAGGCGAAAAACTGTTTTTT. Protein translation: CASRKETGGEKLFF.